Detailed here is one T cell receptor (beta chain). What it recognizes is unknown. The repertoire was sequenced with immunoSEQ multiplex PCR; TCRdb's copy has only in-frame clones and lacks some. The sample holds 90,000 to 120,000 clones, roughly 90% seen once. These data belong to a study of T cell responses to AZD1222 COVID-19 vaccine. This CDR3 has 12 residues. Trimming left V 6 bases short and J 0 bases short, with 5 bases between. The study, taken as a whole, reports: Females outnumbered males among donors, who were mostly white British; clonal diversity was possibly underestimated.

The sequence derives from an adult in good health. The chain has TRBV12-3 or TRBV12-4 and TRBJ1-1; D remains ambiguous. This material consisted of peripheral blood, taken on day 0 of AZD1222 vaccination. CDR3 region: CASRDMNTEAFF. CDR3 DNA: TGTGCCAGCAGAGACATGAACACTGAAGCTTTCTTT.